This T cell receptor (beta chain) was documented in a study of regulatory T cells in long-lasting Graves disease. This clonotype has ten or more counts. TCR beta libraries were built with iRepertoire HTBI primers and Arm-PCR of CDR3 regions. TCRdb used MiXCR to reprocess the multiplex PCR reads, holding one entry per CDR3 protein. The sample records under 500,000 distinct CDR3 sequences, about 20% being singletons. Time point noted: persistent/refractory GD, antithyroid drugs over 5 years with positive TRAb. The TCR library was prepared using RNA isolated from PBMCs. Recruitment took place at an endocrinology department in Xi'an, China. V lost 5 bases and J lost 2; bases outside the gene matches: 5. CDR1 is ENHRY, CDR2 SYGVKD, per germline. CDR3 length: 16 amino acids.

This material consisted of peripheral blood mononuclear cells (PBMCs), taken when the disease was refractory, from a patient treated with antithyroid drugs. This receptor was identified in a female donor with Graves disease. V and J are TRBV10-3 and TRBJ2-5, with TRBD2 identical over 13 bases. CDR3 nucleotides: TGTGCCATCAGTCCCGGGACTAGCGGGGTACAAGAGACCCAGTACTTC. Translating it yields CAISPGTSGVQETQYF.